These 28 T cell receptor beta chains originate from one sample sequenced in a study of blood T cell repertoires in COVID-19. The protocol was immunoSEQ multiplex PCR, while the TCRdb copy is restricted to in-frame clones and leaves out a portion. The table shows approximately 100,000 clones, with over 65% occurring only once. The sequenced material came from peripheral blood. These receptors were obtained from a human donor in a cohort sampled during active COVID-19.

The chain recombines TRBV24-1 with TRBJ2-3, with D tentatively TRBD2 (6 bases). Trimming removed 10 bases at V and 1 base at J, with 14 bases between. The germline gives CDR1 KGHDR, CDR2 SFDVKD. This CDR3 region has 14 residues. CDR3 sequence: CATQTSGGTDTQYF. In DNA form, the CDR3 reads TGTGCCACTCAAACATCGGGGGGCACAGATACGCAGTATTTT.

In this sample, this clone turned up a few times. The chain couples TRBV2 to TRBJ1-3; perhaps TRBD1 as D (5 bases). CDR1 SNHLY and CDR2 FYNNEI come from the germline V gene. Deletions cut 6 bases from V and 0 bases from J, with 15 bases between. The CDR3 covers 16 residues. In DNA form, the CDR3 reads TGTGCCAGCAGGACCATGGGGGGGAACTCTGGAAACACCATATATTTT. This encodes CASRTMGGNSGNTIYF.

The chain uses TRBV2 and TRBJ1-6, with 7 bases identical to TRBD1. The junction had 4 bases not matched to a gene; V was cut back by 6 bases and J by 2 bases. Germline V lookup: CDR1 SNHLY, CDR2 FYNNEI. The CDR3 totals 15 residues. The DNA for the CDR3 is TGTGCCAGCAGCGCAGGGACAGCCTATAATTCACCCCTCCACTTT. Translating gives CASSAGTAYNSPLHF. Full variable domain (remainder filled in from reference TRBV2 and TRBJ1-6): EPEVTQTPSHQVTQMGQEVILRCVPISNHLYFYWYRQILGQKVEFLVSFYNNEISEKSEIFDDQFSVERPDGSNFTLKIRSTKLEDSAMYFCASSAGTAYNSPLHFGNGTRLTVT.

The chain links TRBV6-5 to TRBJ1-4; 9 nucleotides match TRBD1. The CDR3 is 14 residues long. The ends lost 5 bases at V and 6 bases at J; junction bases unmatched: 4. CDR1 MNHEY and CDR2 SVGAGI come from the germline V gene. In DNA, the CDR3 is TGTGCCAGCAGTAGGACAGGGGTTTATGAAAAACTGTTTTTT. Protein product: CASSRTGVYEKLFF.

The chain combines TRBV3-1 (or the pseudogene TRBV3-2) with TRBJ2-7; D is perhaps TRBD2 (7 bases). Germline CDR1 and CDR2: LGHDT and YNNKEL (reference sequence). The CDR3 length is 12 residues. Deletions cut 8 bases from V and 3 bases from J, with 11 bases between. CDR3: CASRGAYYEQYF. The CDR3, as DNA: TGTGCCAGCCGGGGGGCATACTACGAGCAGTACTTC.

CDR3 region: CASSLEGSGGPRGTGELFF. CDR3 in DNA: TGCGCCAGCAGCTTGGAAGGTAGCGGGGGGCCCCGGGGGACCGGGGAGCTGTTTTTT. The chain has TRBV5-1 and TRBJ2-2, with 10 bases identical to TRBD2. The CDR3 runs to 19 residues. The germline CDR1 and CDR2 sequences are SGHRS and YFSETQ. V lost 0 bases to trimming and J lost 5 bases; unmatched junction nucleotides: 13.

This rearrangement joins TRBV20-1 to TRBJ2-7; TRBD1 is a possible D gene (5 bases). Germline CDR1 and CDR2: DFQATT and SNEGSKA (reference sequence). V lost 3 bases and J lost 2, with 11 bases in between. The CDR3 contains 13 residues. This CDR3 reads CSASRQGAYEQYF. For the CDR3, the DNA is TGCAGTGCTAGTCGCCAGGGTGCCTACGAGCAGTACTTC.

The V and J genes are TRBV2 and TRBJ2-6, with 7 nucleotides matching TRBD1. CDR3 length: 17 amino acids. J lost 4 bases, V lost 8 bases, and 14 bases had no gene match. The germline gives CDR1 SNHLY, CDR2 FYNNEI. CDR3 coding DNA: TGTGCCAGCGAGGAGGACAGGCATGGGGCGGGGGCCAACGTCCTGACTTTC. This gives the protein CASEEDRHGAGANVLTF.

J is TRBJ1-3 and V is TRBV5-6; no firm D call. The CDR3 spans 15 residues. Germline lookup yields CDR1 SGHDT and CDR2 YYEEEE. Deletions cut 0 bases from V and 4 bases from J, with 11 bases between. The CDR3 sequence: CASSLEGAGGNTIYF. For the CDR3, the DNA is TGTGCCAGCAGCTTGGAGGGAGCTGGGGGAAACACCATATATTTT.

The chain uses TRBV19 and TRBJ1-2, with D perhaps matching TRBD1 (5 bases). V lost 6 bases to trimming and J lost 7 bases, with 18 bases between them. The CDR3 is 14 amino acids. Per germline, CDR1 LNHDA and CDR2 SQIVND (reference sequence). The CDR3 DNA is TGTGCCAGTAGCCAACAGGTGGGTCGCCCTGGCTACACCTTC. Its translation: CASSQQVGRPGYTF.

In DNA, the CDR3 is TGTGCCAGCAGACTTCAGGGGGACACTAATGAAAAACTGTTTTTT. This codes for CASRLQGDTNEKLFF. The chain has TRBV3-1 (or the pseudogene TRBV3-2) and TRBJ1-4; 7 positions agree with TRBD1. Germline values: CDR1 LGHDT, CDR2 YNNKEL (reference sequence). J was trimmed by 2 bases and V by 6 bases; bases with no gene match: 6. There are 15 residues in the CDR3.

This chain joins TRBV19 and TRBJ1-5, with TRBD1 identical over 7 bases. The CDR3 sequence is 14 residues long. The ends lost 4 bases at V and 6 bases at J; junction bases unmatched: 6. Per germline, CDR1 LNHDA and CDR2 SQIVND (reference sequence). CDR3: CASSTDRISQPQHF. For the CDR3, the DNA is TGTGCCAGTAGTACGGACAGGATCAGTCAGCCCCAGCATTTT.

The chain recombines TRBV9 with TRBJ2-3; 7 nucleotides align to TRBD1. Trimming cost V 3 bases and J 3 bases; bases outside gene matches: 7. The CDR3 spans 15 residues. Germline V gene sequence: CDR1 SGDLS, CDR2 YYNGEE. The CDR3 here is CASSADRSITDTQYF. In nucleotides, the CDR3 is TGTGCCAGCAGCGCGGACAGGTCTATAACAGATACGCAGTATTTT.

The V call is TRBV12-3 or TRBV12-4, the J call TRBJ2-1, with D possibly being TRBD1 (5 bases). The CDR3 sequence is 12 residues long. The V end lost 5 bases, the J end lost 14 bases, and 16 bases lay between the germline ends. CDR3 DNA: TGTGCCAGCAGTCGCGACAGTCCAGAGGAGTTCTTC. This codes for CASSRDSPEEFF.

The genes are TRBV4-1 and TRBJ1-5, with a weak D call TRBD1 (6 bases). The CDR3 is 14 residues long. Trimming removed 3 bases from V and 2 bases from J, with 8 bases in between. The germline CDR1 and CDR2 sequences are MGHRA and YSYEKL. The CDR3 DNA reads TGCGCCAGCAGCCAGAGACAGGGCAATCAGCCCCAGCATTTT. It is translated as CASSQRQGNQPQHF.

A single count supports this clone. V is TRBV11-3 and J is TRBJ2-2; D call uncertain. The CDR3 consists of 15 residues. Germline CDR1 reads SGHNT; CDR2 reads YENEEA. V was trimmed by 5 bases and J by 6 bases, leaving 16 bases between them. This CDR3 is CASSKSAATAGELFF. In nucleotides, the CDR3 is TGTGCCAGCAGCAAAAGCGCAGCGACCGCCGGGGAGCTGTTTTTT.

This clone was seen a handful of times. This sequence joins TRBV5-6 and TRBJ1-4; D remains ambiguous. CDR1 is SGHDT, CDR2 YYEEEE, per germline. This CDR3 has 16 residues. Trimming removed 4 bases at V and 5 bases at J, with 18 bases between. CDR3 sequence reads: CASSPRPTLLNEKLFF. The CDR3 nucleotides read TGTGCCAGCAGCCCCCGCCCAACACTATTAAATGAAAAACTGTTTTTT.

This clone has a handful of counts. The chain combines TRBV5-1 with TRBJ2-7; TRBD1 might be the D (6 bases). Germline V gene data show CDR1 as SGHRS and CDR2 as YFSETQ. CDR3 size: 15 residues. Between the trimmed V and J ends, which lost 1 base and 0 bases, there was a span of 11 bases. The CDR3 DNA sequence: TGCGCCAGCAGCTTGAGGCAGGGGTTCTCCTACGAGCAGTACTTC. It is translated as CASSLRQGFSYEQYF.

This chain links TRBV5-1 with TRBJ2-5; 7 bases are a match to TRBD1. This CDR3 spans 15 amino acids. The germline V gene encodes CDR1 SGHRS and CDR2 YFSETQ. The junction had 3 bases not matched to a gene; V was cut back by 0 bases and J by 1 base. As DNA, the CDR3 is TGCGCCAGCAGCTTGGGGACAGGCTCCCAAGAGACCCAGTACTTC. Amino acids: CASSLGTGSQETQYF.

The chain recombines TRBV11-2 with TRBJ2-2; possible D gene TRBD2, 6 bases. This CDR3 comprises 13 residues. Germline V CDR1 and CDR2: SGHAT, FQNNGV. V was shortened by 5 bases and J by 6 bases, with 10 bases between the two germline ends. The CDR3 bases are TGTGCCAGCAGCCCCGGGGGAGCCGGGGAGCTGTTTTTT. Its protein product is CASSPGGAGELFF.

The V and J genes are TRBV23-1 and TRBJ1-2, with D possibly being TRBD1 (6 bases). TRBV23-1 is known as an ORF, though its function is uncertain. V gave up 4 bases and J gave up 0 bases, with 15 bases separating them. The CDR3 loop spans 16 amino acids. The CDR3 nucleotides read TGCGCCAGCAGTCTGTCGGGACAATCCCCTAACTATGGCTACACCTTC. Its protein product is CASSLSGQSPNYGYTF.

V usage is TRBV3-1 (or the pseudogene TRBV3-2) and J usage is TRBJ1-1; no clear D gene. CDR3 length: 13 amino acids. Germline V gives CDR1 LGHDT, CDR2 YNNKEL (reference sequence). V gave up 3 bases and J gave up 7 bases, with 12 bases separating them. CDR3 nucleotide sequence: TGTGCCAGCAGCCAGTATGCAGGCAGTGAAGCTTTCTTT. It specifies CASSQYAGSEAFF.

The chain uses TRBV4-3 and TRBJ1-5; 7 nucleotides line up with TRBD1. V lost 0 bases, J lost 1 base, and 12 bases stayed unmatched. CDR1 and CDR2 from the germline V gene are LGHNA and YSLEER. This CDR3 comprises 19 residues. The CDR3 here is CASSQDLGGGGYSNQPQHF. In nucleotides, the CDR3 is TGCGCCAGCAGCCAAGATCTAGGGGGCGGAGGGTACAGCAATCAGCCCCAGCATTTT.

This chain joins TRBV7-2 and TRBJ1-3; 10 nucleotides match TRBD1. CDR1 and CDR2 from the germline V gene are SGHTA and FQGNSA. The ends lost 0 bases at V and 4 bases at J; junction bases unmatched: 3. The CDR3 runs 16 residues. The CDR3 region has the DNA TGTGCCAGCAGCTTAGCGACAGGGGGCGCCGGAAACACCATATATTTT. Amino acid sequence: CASSLATGGAGNTIYF.

CDR3 DNA sequence: TGTGCCAGCAGCTTACCGGGGGGCGGCACAGATACGCAGTATTTT. It codes for CASSLPGGGTDTQYF. The V gene is TRBV7-9, the J gene TRBJ2-3; D may be TRBD2 (7 bases). This CDR3 has 15 residues. Trimming cost V 2 bases and J 1 base, with 10 bases left between them. CDR1 and CDR2 (germline): SEHNR, FQNEAQ (reference sequence).

The V call is TRBV13, the J call TRBJ2-1; 12 bases line up with TRBD1. Germline-derived CDR1 and CDR2 are PRHDT and FYEKMQ (reference sequence). The CDR3 sequence is 18 residues long. V lost 4 bases, J lost 7 bases, and 14 bases stayed unmatched. CDR3 protein: CASSYRGIPGQGANEQFF. The CDR3 DNA reads TGTGCCAGCAGCTATAGAGGGATACCGGGACAGGGGGCGAATGAGCAGTTCTTC.

The DNA of the CDR3 is TGTGCCAGCAGCCTGGTGAGCGGGGGAGGAGAGCAGTACTTC. Protein product: CASSLVSGGGEQYF. The genes are TRBV11-2 and TRBJ2-7; TRBD2 aligns across 8 bases. Germline V CDR1 and CDR2: SGHAT, FQNNGV. J lost 7 bases, V lost 5 bases, and 10 bases had no gene match. This CDR3 is built from 14 residues.

The rearrangement links TRBV27 to TRBJ2-1; 11 nucleotides line up with TRBD1. The length of the CDR3 is 16 residues. The junction had 8 bases not matched to a gene; V was cut back by 3 bases and J by 7 bases. Germline-derived CDR1 and CDR2 are MNHEY and SMNVEV (reference sequence). The CDR3 reads CASSLLGQGAPNEQFF. The CDR3 DNA follows: TGTGCCAGCAGTTTGCTCGGACAGGGGGCTCCGAATGAGCAGTTCTTC.